This T cell receptor (beta chain) stems from a study of T cells after yellow fever vaccination. Template-switching 5'RACE yielded the TCR cDNA; a universal primer site and UMIs were added in the process. Each CDR3 protein is one row after TCRdb ran MiXCR on the 5' RACE reads. Here the sample spans about 74,000 distinct CDR3 sequences, about 6.6% being singletons. The V gene's germline CDR1 is MGHRA and CDR2 YSYEKL. Trimming at V came to 1 base and at J to 7 bases, leaving 3 bases not matched to a gene. The CDR3 is 15 residues long. This clonotype was observed many times. V is TRBV4-1 and J is TRBJ2-2; 10 bases match TRBD1. The clonotype originates from a man between 18 and 29 years old who received the YFV17D yellow fever vaccine. This specimen consisted of CD8+ T cells sorted from PBMCs, obtained around 5 days after the first yellow fever vaccination. The CDR3 sequence is CASSQGQGAVGELFF. Written as DNA, the CDR3 is TGCGCCAGCAGCCAAGGACAGGGGGCTGTCGGGGAGCTGTTTTTT.